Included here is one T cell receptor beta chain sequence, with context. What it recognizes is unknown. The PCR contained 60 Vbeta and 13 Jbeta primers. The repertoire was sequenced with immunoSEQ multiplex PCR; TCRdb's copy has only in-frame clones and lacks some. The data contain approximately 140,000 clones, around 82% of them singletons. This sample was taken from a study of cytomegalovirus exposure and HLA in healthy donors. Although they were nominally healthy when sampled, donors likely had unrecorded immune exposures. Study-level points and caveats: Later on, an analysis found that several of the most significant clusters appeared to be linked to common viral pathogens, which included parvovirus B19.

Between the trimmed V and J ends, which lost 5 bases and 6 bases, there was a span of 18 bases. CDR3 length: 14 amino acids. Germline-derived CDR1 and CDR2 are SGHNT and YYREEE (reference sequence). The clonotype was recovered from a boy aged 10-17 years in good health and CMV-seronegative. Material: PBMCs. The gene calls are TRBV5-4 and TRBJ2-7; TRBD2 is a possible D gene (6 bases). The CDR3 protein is CASSWMTSPSEQYF. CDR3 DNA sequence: TGTGCCAGCAGTTGGATGACTAGTCCCTCCGAGCAGTACTTC.